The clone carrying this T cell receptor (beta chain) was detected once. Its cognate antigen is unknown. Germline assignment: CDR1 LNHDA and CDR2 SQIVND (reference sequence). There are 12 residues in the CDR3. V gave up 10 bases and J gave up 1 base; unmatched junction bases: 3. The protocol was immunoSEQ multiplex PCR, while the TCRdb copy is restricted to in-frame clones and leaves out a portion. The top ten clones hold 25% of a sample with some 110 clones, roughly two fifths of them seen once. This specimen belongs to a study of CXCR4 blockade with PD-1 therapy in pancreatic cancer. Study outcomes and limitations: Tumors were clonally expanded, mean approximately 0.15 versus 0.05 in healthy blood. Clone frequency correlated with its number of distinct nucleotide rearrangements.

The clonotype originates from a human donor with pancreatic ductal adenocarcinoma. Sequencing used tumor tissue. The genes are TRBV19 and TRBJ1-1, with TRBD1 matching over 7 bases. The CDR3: CATGTENTEAFF. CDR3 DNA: TGTGCCACCGGGACAGAGAACACTGAAGCTTTCTTT. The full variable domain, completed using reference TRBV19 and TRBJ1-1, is DGGITQSPKYLFRKEGQNVTLSCEQNLNHDAMYWYRQDPGQGLRLIYYSQIVNDFQKGDIAEGYSVSREKKESFPLTVTSAQKNPTAFYLCATGTENTEAFFGQGTRLTVV.